The 5 T cell receptor beta chains listed next were all sequenced from one sample in a study of blood T cell repertoires in COVID-19. TCRdb's table, derived via immunoSEQ multiplex PCR, lists solely in-frame clones and lacks some. This sample has 90,000 or so clones; approximately 85% occur once, and the top ten carry 3.8%. Sequenced input: peripheral blood. These receptors originate from a man in his fifties or sixties with acute or convalescent COVID-19.

The J gene is TRBJ2-7, the V gene TRBV10-2, with 8 bases matching TRBD2. Germline loops: CDR1 WSHSY, CDR2 SAAADI. Trimming at V came to 4 bases and at J to 4 bases, leaving 6 bases not matched to a gene. The CDR3 has 14 residues. The DNA for the CDR3 is TGCGCCAGCAGTGTTTCCGGGAGGGTATACGAGCAGTACTTC. It codes for CASSVSGRVYEQYF.

The CDR3, as DNA: TGTGCCAGCAGCTCTAAGGAGACCCAGTACTTC. This gives the protein CASSSKETQYF. The chain links TRBV7-9 to TRBJ2-5; D gene uncertain. V was cut by 4 bases and J by 5 bases, with 5 bases left in between. Germline loops: CDR1 SEHNR, CDR2 FQNEAQ (reference sequence). The CDR3 is 11 residues long.

The rearrangement links TRBV9 to TRBJ1-1; no clear D. Trimming stripped 6 bases from V and 0 bases from J, with 12 bases between. CDR1 and CDR2 (germline): SGDLS, YYNGEE. The CDR3 length is 14 residues. The chain's CDR3 is CASTRLLVNTEAFF. The CDR3 DNA reads as TGTGCCAGCACCAGACTTTTGGTGAACACTGAAGCTTTCTTT.

The rearrangement joins TRBV12-3 or TRBV12-4 to TRBJ1-1; D is undetermined. V lost 8 bases and J lost 1, with 11 bases in between. The CDR3 length is 13 residues. CDR3 in DNA: TGTGCCAGCGCTGTCGGGGAGAACACTGAAGCTTTCTTT. Amino acid sequence: CASAVGENTEAFF.

This chain uses TRBV6-5 with TRBJ1-5; tentative D call: TRBD1 (5 bases). This CDR3 has 14 amino acids. The ends were cut back, 10 bases at V and 1 base at J, with 14 bases in the middle. Germline CDR1 is MNHEY and CDR2 is SVGAGI. The CDR3 loop reads CATQEVPSNQPQHF. In DNA form, the CDR3 reads TGTGCCACACAGGAAGTCCCCAGCAATCAGCCCCAGCATTTT.